A selection of T cell receptor beta chains follows, all from one sample in a study of beta chain features in type 1 diabetes. Method: immunoSEQ multiplex PCR; TCRdb's copy keeps in-frame clones and lacks some. The sample comprises some 350,000 clones, approximately 12% of which are singletons, and roughly 0.015% rests with the top ten. The sample taken for sequencing was naive CD4+ T cells from blood. Every receptor here comes from a woman in her late teens or twenties with type 1 diabetes. CDR3s include the opening cysteine and the closing phenylalanine or tryptophan. A D gene is named only where the DNA matches it firmly. Only some rows state a clone size, as once, few, many or a class for expanded clones.

D | J | size | V | CDR3 | DNA
NA | TRBJ2-3 | NA | TRBV18 | CASSPPTSTDTQYF | TGTGCCAGCTCACCCCCAACTAGCACAGATACGCAGTATTTT
TRBD2 | TRBJ2-2 | few | TRBV5-4 | CASSRVAGLAGSTGELFF | TGTGCCAGCAGCCGAGTGGCGGGACTAGCGGGAAGCACCGGGGAGCTGTTTTTT
TRBD1 | TRBJ1-5 | NA | TRBV6-5 | CASRDGQGAGQPQHF | TGTGCCAGCAGGGACGGACAGGGGGCCGGTCAGCCCCAGCATTTT
TRBD1 | TRBJ2-1 | few | TRBV5-4 | CASRIDRANNEQFF | TGTGCCAGCAGGATTGACAGGGCAAACAATGAGCAGTTCTTC
TRBD1 | TRBJ2-2 | few | TRBV4-3 | CASSQDRTGQTGELFF | TGCGCCAGCAGCCAAGACCGGACAGGGCAAACCGGGGAGCTGTTTTTT
NA | TRBJ1-4 | NA | TRBV2 | CASSPAGATNEKLFF | TGTGCCAGCAGTCCGGCCGGGGCAACTAATGAAAAACTGTTTTTT
TRBD1 | TRBJ2-2 | NA | TRBV11-2 | CASRSNRGQTNTGELFF | TGTGCCAGCAGATCCAATAGGGGGCAAACGAACACCGGGGAGCTGTTTTTT
TRBD1 | TRBJ2-1 | NA | TRBV6-5 | CASKTTGQGYNEQFF | TGTGCCAGCAAAACCACGGGACAGGGGTACAATGAGCAGTTCTTC
NA | TRBJ1-1 | NA | TRBV5-1 | CASSLTGSNTEAFF | TGCGCCAGCAGCTTGACAGGGTCGAACACTGAAGCTTTCTTT
TRBD2 | TRBJ2-2 | NA | TRBV30 | CASPGLATGELFF | TGTGCCTCGCCGGGACTAGCGACCGGGGAGCTGTTTTTT
NA | TRBJ2-5 | NA | TRBV9 | CASSVFGQGKETQYF | TGTGCCAGCAGCGTATTCGGGCAGGGGAAGGAGACCCAGTACTTC
NA | TRBJ1-2 | few | TRBV19 | CASSTQRRVLRDHGYTF | TGTGCCAGTAGTACTCAGCGCCGGGTCCTGAGGGATCATGGCTACACCTTC
TRBD2 | TRBJ2-7 | few | TRBV15 | CATSRTGGSSSYEQYF | TGTGCCACCAGCAGAACGGGAGGTTCTAGCTCCTACGAGCAGTACTTC
NA | TRBJ2-5 | NA | TRBV4-1 | CASSQVGGSAWETQYF | TGCGCCAGCAGCCAAGTGGGTGGGAGCGCCTGGGAGACCCAGTACTTC
NA | TRBJ1-1 | NA | TRBV19 | CASSSHTMNTEAFF | TGTGCCAGTAGTTCCCACACCATGAACACTGAAGCTTTCTTT
TRBD1 | TRBJ2-7 | few | TRBV19 | CASAGRGSNEQYF | TGTGCCAGCGCAGGCAGGGGGTCCAACGAGCAGTACTTC